Listed below are T cell receptor beta chains from one sample, sequenced in a study of blood T cell repertoires in COVID-19. Method: immunoSEQ multiplex PCR; TCRdb's copy keeps in-frame clones and lacks some. The sample has roughly 190,000 clones, 80% to 85% seen once. Input material: PBMCs or T cells enriched from blood (not recorded which). These TCRs come from a woman aged 25 to 45 who had been exposed to COVID-19. Each CDR3 is given with its conserved first and last residue. A D gene is named only where the DNA matches it firmly. Clone size is given for some rows only: seen once, a few or many times, or a class if the clone is expanded.

>-|-|TRBJ1-2|TRBV3-1/TRBV3-2
TGTGCCAGCAGCCTACGGACAGCTAACTATGGCTACACCTTC
CASSLRTANYGYTF
>-|TRBD2|TRBJ2-1|TRBV5-4
TGTGCCAGCAGCCCGGGGACTAGCGACTACAATGAGCAGTTCTTC
CASSPGTSDYNEQFF
>-|TRBD1|TRBJ1-2|TRBV6-2/TRBV6-3
TGTGCCAGCAGTGGAGAATTAGGACAGGTCGCTCACTATGGCTACACCTTC
CASSGELGQVAHYGYTF
>-|-|TRBJ1-2|TRBV6-5
TGTGCCAGCAGGACGGGACAATTATATGGCTACACCTTC
CASRTGQLYGYTF
>once|TRBD1|TRBJ2-7|TRBV10-3
TGTGCCATCAGTGAGGTTACGGGACAGAGCTCCTACGAGCAGTACTTC
CAISEVTGQSSYEQYF
>few|-|TRBJ1-5|TRBV5-6
TGTGCCAGCAGCCTACGGACAGAAATCATCAATCAGCCCCAGCATTTT
CASSLRTEIINQPQHF
>-|-|TRBJ1-2|TRBV19
TGTGCCAGTAGTGCGACGGGGGACTATGGCTACACCTTC
CASSATGDYGYTF
>-|TRBD2|TRBJ2-3|TRBV12-5
TGTGCTAGTGAAGTAGCGGGGGATAGGGATACGCAGTATTTT
CASEVAGDRDTQYF
>-|-|TRBJ2-3|TRBV29-1
TGCAGCGTTGGGTTGGTGGGGGGGCGGACAGATACGCAGTATTTT
CSVGLVGGRTDTQYF
>-|-|TRBJ1-3|TRBV18
TGTGCCAGCTCGTCTCAGGGCTCTGGAAACACCATATATTTT
CASSSQGSGNTIYF
>-|TRBD1|TRBJ2-1|TRBV5-6
TGTGCCAGCAGCCGCGGGACAGGGCCCTACAATGAGCAGTTCTTC
CASSRGTGPYNEQFF
>-|TRBD1|TRBJ1-4|TRBV30
TGTGCCTGGAGTGATCAGGGGGGCTGGGAAAAACTGTTTTTT
CAWSDQGGWEKLFF
>-|-|TRBJ1-4|TRBV5-8
TGTGCCAGCATCGACCAGGGGATTAATGAAAAACTGTTTTTT
CASIDQGINEKLFF